This T cell receptor (beta chain) was captured by sequencing in a study of spatial heterogeneity in lung cancer. Study-level points and caveats: TCRs found ubiquitously expanded in tumor appeared in blood more at resection than at follow-up.

Time point in this sample: sample taken at primary tumor resection. Whole RNA, which was extracted from tumor, nontumor lung tissue or frozen PBMC, was sequenced without any cell sorting. Each CDR3 protein is one row after TCRdb ran MiXCR on the 5' RACE reads. Counted here are roughly 10,000 distinct CDR3 sequences, 5.5% to 7% occurring once; the ten biggest clones make up under 30%. Sample share makes this clonotype large. Its antigen remains unknown. At one boundary the junction diverges from the germline segment, which might be a read error. Germline CDR1 is SSHAT and CDR2 is FNYEAQ (reference sequence). The CDR3 length is 18 residues.

The sample consisted of PBMCs, taken at surgery. The chain joins TRBV7-7 to TRBJ2-5; 12 nucleotides line up with TRBD2. The receptor was derived from a male donor with early-stage non-small cell lung cancer. CDR3 DNA: TGTGCTAGCAGCTTATTCCCTAGACTAGCGGGAGTCGCGGAGACCCAGTACTTC. Its protein product is CASSLFPRLAGVAETQYF.